A single sample is the source of the 13 T cell receptor beta chains below, sequenced in a study of molecular identifiers for immune sequencing clone quantification. TCRdb re-called the PCR reads through MiXCR, storing one row per CDR3 protein. The sample contains more than 450,000 distinct CDR3 sequences, 25% of which appear only once. The sequencing input was naive CD8+ T cells from blood, with Jurkat cell RNA spiked in. Subset: FACS-sorted CD8+CD4-CCR7+CD45RA+ naive T cells. These receptor sequences come from a human donor in good health. Some libraries in this study had Jurkat cell RNA spiked in.

In the case of this clonotype: A clone one base away is much larger, so this may be a read error. This chain connects TRBV4-2 to TRBJ2-3; TRBD2 matches 9 bases. This CDR3 has 16 amino acids. CDR1 and CDR2 from the germline V gene are LGHNA and YNFKEQ. The chain's CDR3 is CTSSQDIAGEADTQYF. The CDR3 region has the DNA TGTACCAGCAGCCAAGATATAGCGGGAGAAGCAGATACGCAGTATTTT.

Only a few counts were recorded for this clonotype. J is TRBJ2-7 and V is TRBV27, with TRBD2 identical over 8 bases. V shed 5 bases and J 3 bases; nucleotides not matched to a gene: 9. Germline V gives CDR1 MNHEY, CDR2 SMNVEV (reference sequence). This CDR3 spans 15 amino acids. Here the CDR3 DNA reads TGTGCCAGCAGTCCCACGGGGGGGAATAACTACGAGCAGTACTTC. Translated: CASSPTGGNNYEQYF.

This chain uses TRBV27 with TRBJ2-7, with TRBD1 matching 7 bases. The V gene's germline CDR1 is MNHEY and CDR2 SMNVEV (reference sequence). CDR3 size: 14 residues. V dropped 3 bases and J dropped 3; count of bases not matched to a gene: 5. In DNA form, the CDR3 reads TGTGCCAGCAGTTTGACAGGGAAAAACTACGAGCAGTACTTC. Amino acid sequence: CASSLTGKNYEQYF.

The chain joins TRBV19 to TRBJ1-5; tentative D call: TRBD1 (5 bases). Trimming took off 7 bases at V and 3 bases at J, with 10 bases between the two ends. CDR3 length: 13 amino acids. CDR1 LNHDA and CDR2 SQIVND come from the germline V gene (reference sequence). The CDR3 coding sequence is TGTGCCAGTATGTCAGGGACCAATCAGCCCCAGCATTTT. Translation: CASMSGTNQPQHF.

About this clonotype itself: A much larger clone is a single base away; this may be a read error. The genes are TRBV7-2 and TRBJ2-6, with 7 nucleotides matching TRBD2. Germline V gives CDR1 SGHTA, CDR2 FQGNSA. The CDR3 is 16 amino acids. The junction had 4 bases not matched to a gene; V was cut back by 5 bases and J by 0 bases. The CDR3 spells CASSPSGVSGANVLTF. CDR3 sequence (DNA): TGTGCCAGCAGCCCAAGCGGGGTCTCTGGGGCCAACGTCCTGACTTTC. Looking up the rest from reference TRBV7-2 and TRBJ2-6 gives the full variable domain: GAGVSQSPSNKVTEKGKDVELRCDPISGHTALYWYRQSLGQGLEFLIYFQGNSAPDKSGLPSDRFSAERTGGSVSTLTIQRTQQEDSAVYLCASSPSGVSGANVLTFGAGSRLTVL.

A remark on this clonotype: The junction differs from germline at one of its ends, possibly a read error. The chain has TRBV5-1 and TRBJ1-1; tentative D call: TRBD1 (6 bases). Germline assignment: CDR1 SGHRS and CDR2 YFSETQ. CDR3 length: 14 amino acids. This CDR3 is CACSLPGGGREAFF. The CDR3 nucleotides read TGCGCCTGCAGCTTGCCGGGAGGGGGTCGAGAAGCTTTCTTT.

This clonotype was observed a handful of times. For the CDR3, the DNA is TGTGCCAGCAGTTACCTCGCAGTGTACGAGCAGTACTTC. Protein: CASSYLAVYEQYF. The rearrangement uses TRBV6-2 or TRBV6-3 and TRBJ2-7; unclear D gene. The CDR3 runs to 13 residues. CDR1 is MNHEY, CDR2 SVGEGT, per germline. V was cut by 2 bases and J by 4 bases, with 9 bases left in between.

The table lists this clonotype with a few counts. The chain recombines TRBV6-5 with TRBJ2-1, with D maybe TRBD2 (5 bases). Trimming took off 2 bases at V and 12 bases at J, with 14 bases between the two ends. Per germline, CDR1 MNHEY and CDR2 SVGAGI. This CDR3 region has 13 residues. The CDR3 loop reads CASSYRWTAGQFF. The CDR3 DNA reads TGTGCCAGCAGTTACCGCTGGACTGCCGGGCAGTTCTTC.

This clonotype was observed at least ten times. The genes are TRBV14 and TRBJ2-1; maybe TRBD1 (5 bases). This CDR3 has 14 residues. Trimming stripped 1 base from V and 9 bases from J, with 13 bases between. Germline V CDR1 and CDR2: SGHDN, FVKESK. This CDR3 reads CASSQGAGRGEQFF. CDR3 nucleotide sequence: TGTGCCAGCAGCCAAGGAGCCGGTAGGGGTGAGCAGTTCTTC.

Only a few counts were recorded for this clonotype. The rearrangement uses TRBV19 and TRBJ2-1, with D hard to call. Germline CDR1 and CDR2: LNHDA and SQIVND (reference sequence). The CDR3 totals 13 residues. The V end lost 7 bases, the J end lost 10 bases, and 17 bases lay between the germline ends. This chain's CDR3 is CASNDAPFQEQFF. CDR3 in DNA: TGTGCCAGTAACGACGCCCCATTCCAGGAGCAGTTCTTC. Full variable domain (outside the CDR3, taken from reference TRBV19 and TRBJ2-1): DGGITQSPKYLFRKEGQNVTLSCEQNLNHDAMYWYRQDPGQGLRLIYYSQIVNDFQKGDIAEGYSVSREKKESFPLTVTSAQKNPTAFYLCASNDAPFQEQFFGPGTRLTVL.

This clonotype turned up a few times. The rearrangement uses TRBV2 and TRBJ1-3; D not resolved. Per the germline V gene, CDR1 is SNHLY and CDR2 is FYNNEI. This CDR3 contains 17 residues. Trimming removed 1 base from V and 0 bases from J, with 13 bases in between. As DNA, the CDR3 is TGTGCCAGCAGTGAAGACAGTCCGGCTTACTCTGGAAACACCATATATTTT. This translates into CASSEDSPAYSGNTIYF. Filled out from reference TRBV2 and TRBJ1-3, the complete variable domain reads EPEVTQTPSHQVTQMGQEVILRCVPISNHLYFYWYRQILGQKVEFLVSFYNNEISEKSEIFDDQFSVERPDGSNFTLKIRSTKLEDSAMYFCASSEDSPAYSGNTIYFGEGSWLTVV.

This clonotype has only a few counts. The chain joins TRBV7-9 to TRBJ1-1, with 7 bases matching TRBD1. The CDR3 sequence is 15 residues long. Germline V CDR1 and CDR2: SEHNR, FQNEAQ (reference sequence). V lost 3 bases and J lost 5; bases outside the gene matches: 9. The CDR3 DNA sequence: TGTGCCAGCAGCTTTTCAGGGGGAAGGGATACTGAAGCTTTCTTT. Its protein product is CASSFSGGRDTEAFF.

On this clonotype: This CDR3 is missing its conserved last phenylalanine or tryptophan, likely due to a read error. V gene TRBV7-6 combines with J gene TRBJ1-5, with D hard to call. Germline V gene data show CDR1 as SGHVS and CDR2 as FNYEAQ. This CDR3 spans 12 amino acids. The CDR3 coding sequence is TGTGCCAGCAGCTTAGAGGATCAGCGCCAGCATGTT. Protein product: CASSLEDQRQHV.